A selection of T cell receptor beta chains follows, all from one sample in a study of T cells after yellow fever vaccination. TCRdb processed the 5' RACE reads anew with MiXCR; each CDR3 protein has one entry. The data hold about 340,000 distinct CDR3 sequences, with around 3.9% observed a single time. Sequenced here: PBMCs, sampled 5 days after the yellow fever booster vaccination. All receptors come from a man aged 18 to 30 who received the YFV17D yellow fever vaccine. Each CDR3 is given with its conserved first and last residue. A D gene is named only where the DNA matches it firmly. Part of the rows lack a size; the others show once, few, many or a class for expanded clones.

J: TRBJ2-7; V: TRBV12-5; size: few; D: .; DNA: TGTGCTAGTGGTTTGTGGACGGCGTCCGCCGAGCAGTACTTC; CDR3: CASGLWTASAEQYF
J: TRBJ2-1; V: TRBV12-3/TRBV12-4; size: .; D: .; DNA: TGTGCCAGCAGTTTTTTGTTAGGGTACAATGAGCAGTTCTTC; CDR3: CASSFLLGYNEQFF
J: TRBJ1-6; V: TRBV9; size: few; D: TRBD1; DNA: TGTGCCAGCAGCGGGACAGGGGATTCACCCCTCCACTTT; CDR3: CASSGTGDSPLHF
J: TRBJ1-2; V: TRBV27; size: many; D: .; DNA: TGTGCCAGCAGGAGAGTCTTAGGGGGTTATGGCTACACCTTC; CDR3: CASRRVLGGYGYTF
J: TRBJ2-2; V: TRBV12-3/TRBV12-4; size: few; D: TRBD1; DNA: TGTGCCAGCAGTTTAACAGGGGGCGGGGAGCTGTTTTTT; CDR3: CASSLTGGGELFF
J: TRBJ2-3; V: TRBV3-1; size: few; D: .; DNA: TGTGCCAGCAGCCCGAGGACTGGCTCGGATACGCAGTATTTT; CDR3: CASSPRTGSDTQYF
J: TRBJ1-5; V: TRBV7-9; size: .; D: .; DNA: TGTGCCAGCAGCCCTCCGACGATCGATCAGCCCCAGCATTTT; CDR3: CASSPPTIDQPQHF
J: TRBJ1-2; V: TRBV5-6; size: .; D: .; DNA: TGTGCCAGCAGCTCACCTCAGGGGCACGGCTACACCTTC; CDR3: CASSSPQGHGYTF
J: TRBJ2-2; V: TRBV7-2; size: many; D: .; DNA: TGTGCCAGCAGCTTGAAAGGGGGGGGCACCGGGGAGCTGTTTTTT; CDR3: CASSLKGGGTGELFF
J: TRBJ1-1; V: TRBV7-3; size: few; D: .; DNA: TGTGCCAGCAGCTTAATGGGGGGAAACACTGAAGCTTTCTTT; CDR3: CASSLMGGNTEAFF
J: TRBJ1-2; V: TRBV21-1; size: few; D: .; DNA: TGTGCCAGCAGCAGAAAGATACCGGACAGAGCTAACTATGGCTACACCTTC; CDR3: CASSRKIPDRANYGYTF
J: TRBJ2-5; V: TRBV6-2/TRBV6-3; size: .; D: .; DNA: TGTGCCAGCACCGCTACAGGAAAAGAGACCCAGTACTTC; CDR3: CASTATGKETQYF
J: TRBJ2-5; V: TRBV18; size: .; D: .; DNA: TGTGCCAGCTCACCCTCGAGGGGGGACCAAGAGACCCAGTACTTC; CDR3: CASSPSRGDQETQYF
J: TRBJ1-4; V: TRBV10-2; size: few; D: TRBD1; DNA: TGCGCCAGCCAGGACAGGGTTTCGACTAATGAAAAACTGTTTTTT; CDR3: CASQDRVSTNEKLFF
J: TRBJ2-3; V: TRBV10-3; size: few; D: .; DNA: TGTGCCATCAGTGAGGTAATTTGGACGGCAGGAGATACGCAGTATTTT; CDR3: CAISEVIWTAGDTQYF
J: TRBJ2-3; V: TRBV20-1; size: .; D: .; DNA: TGCAGTGCAGCGCCGGGACTCAGCACAGATACGCAGTATTTT; CDR3: CSAAPGLSTDTQYF
J: TRBJ2-3; V: TRBV18; size: .; D: TRBD1; DNA: TGTGCCAGCTCACCACCGGGGACAGGTTACGATACGCAGTATTTT; CDR3: CASSPPGTGYDTQYF
J: TRBJ1-2; V: TRBV20-1; size: .; D: .; DNA: TGCAGTGCTAGATACAGCTATGGCTACACCTTC; CDR3: CSARYSYGYTF
J: TRBJ1-2; V: TRBV7-2; size: .; D: TRBD1; DNA: TGTGCCAGCAGCTTGTTACAGGGGGCCTCCTATGGCTACACCTTC; CDR3: CASSLLQGASYGYTF
J: TRBJ1-1; V: TRBV20-1; size: few; D: TRBD1; DNA: TGCAGTGCTAGGGCTACAAGACAGGGAAGCACTGAAGCTTTCTTT; CDR3: CSARATRQGSTEAFF
J: TRBJ1-2; V: TRBV18; size: few; D: .; DNA: TGTGCCAGCTCACCTGGGACATACGATGGCGGCTACACCTTC; CDR3: CASSPGTYDGGYTF
J: TRBJ2-3; V: TRBV20-1; size: many; D: TRBD2; DNA: TGCAGTGCTGGGACTAGCGGGGGGCGTAGGTTGACGCAGTATTTT; CDR3: CSAGTSGGRRLTQYF
J: TRBJ2-7; V: TRBV30; size: many; D: TRBD1; DNA: TGTGCCTGGAGTAAAGGGACAGTCTACGAGCAGTACTTC; CDR3: CAWSKGTVYEQYF
J: TRBJ1-1; V: TRBV12-3/TRBV12-4; size: many; D: .; DNA: TGTGCCAGCAGTTTGAGGGAAGCTTTCTTT; CDR3: CASSLREAFF
J: TRBJ2-2; V: TRBV5-1; size: many; D: .; DNA: TGCGCCAGCAGCTCCGCCCGACTAGTCGCTGGGGAGCTGTTTTTT; CDR3: CASSSARLVAGELFF
J: TRBJ2-5; V: TRBV24-1; size: .; D: .; DNA: TGTGCCACCAGTGATTCGAGGACAAGCAGTCAGCGGGAGACCCAGTACTTC; CDR3: CATSDSRTSSQRETQYF
J: TRBJ2-7; V: TRBV25-1; size: few; D: .; DNA: TGTGCCAGCAGTGACGGTGTGGACGGGGCGTACGAGCAGTACTTC; CDR3: CASSDGVDGAYEQYF
J: TRBJ2-3; V: TRBV27; size: many; D: .; DNA: TGTGCCAGCAGTTTACCAGGGGCAGATACGCAGTATTTT; CDR3: CASSLPGADTQYF
J: TRBJ2-7; V: TRBV4-3; size: few; D: .; DNA: TGCGCCAGCAGCCAACTCCCTCTATCAGGAATCTACGAGCAGTACTTC; CDR3: CASSQLPLSGIYEQYF
J: TRBJ2-3; V: TRBV7-2; size: many; D: TRBD2; DNA: TGTGCCAGCAGCTTAGCTGTCGGGGGGGCTGTAGATACGCAGTATTTT; CDR3: CASSLAVGGAVDTQYF
J: TRBJ1-1; V: TRBV14; size: few; D: .; DNA: TGTGCCAGCAGCCAGGGACTGCAGACGTGGACTGAAGCTTTCTTT; CDR3: CASSQGLQTWTEAFF
J: TRBJ2-3; V: TRBV19; size: few; D: .; DNA: TGTGCCAGTAGTATCAGGGATACAGATACGCAGTATTTT; CDR3: CASSIRDTDTQYF
J: TRBJ2-1; V: TRBV6-6; size: few; D: TRBD2; DNA: TGTGCCAGCATTGTGACTAGCGGGGTCTACAATGAGCAGTTCTTC; CDR3: CASIVTSGVYNEQFF
J: TRBJ1-1; V: TRBV20-1; size: .; D: .; DNA: TGCAGTGCTAGAGGGTACCAGGGGAACACTGAAGCTTTCTTT; CDR3: CSARGYQGNTEAFF
J: TRBJ2-3; V: TRBV7-3; size: many; D: TRBD2; DNA: TGTGCCAGCAGTTCTAGCGGGGGAGGGGATACGCAGTATTTT; CDR3: CASSSSGGGDTQYF
J: TRBJ1-1; V: TRBV5-4; size: many; D: .; DNA: TGTGCCAGCAGCTTGACGTGGGCCGGCACTGAAGCTTTCTTT; CDR3: CASSLTWAGTEAFF
J: TRBJ1-1; V: TRBV19; size: .; D: .; DNA: TGTGCCAGTAGTATTTTAGGGGGGAACACTGAAGCTTTCTTT; CDR3: CASSILGGNTEAFF
J: TRBJ1-1; V: TRBV20-1; size: many; D: .; DNA: TGCAGTGCTAGGTCTAACACTGAAGCTTTCTTT; CDR3: CSARSNTEAFF
J: TRBJ1-3; V: TRBV25-1; size: .; D: .; DNA: TGTGCCAGCAGTGAATCGCATGGAAACACCATATATTTT; CDR3: CASSESHGNTIYF
J: TRBJ2-2; V: TRBV5-5; size: many; D: TRBD2; DNA: TGTGCCAGCAGCTTCAGGGCTAGCGGGGGGACCGGGGAGCTGTTTTTT; CDR3: CASSFRASGGTGELFF
J: TRBJ1-2; V: TRBV7-2; size: few; D: .; DNA: TGTGCCAGCAACAGCAGGGCGGACTATGGCTACACCTTC; CDR3: CASNSRADYGYTF
J: TRBJ1-1; V: TRBV7-2; size: few; D: TRBD1; DNA: TGTGCCAGCAGCCCCCGGGACAGGGGTTTGAACACTGAAGCTTTCTTT; CDR3: CASSPRDRGLNTEAFF
J: TRBJ2-5; V: TRBV7-2; size: .; D: .; DNA: TGTGCCAGCAGCTCCCTCCGCGGGGTGGGGCAAGAGACCCAGTACTTC; CDR3: CASSSLRGVGQETQYF
J: TRBJ2-1; V: TRBV4-1; size: few; D: .; DNA: TGCGCCAGCAGCCAAGAGGAGCCCTCTTTCAATGAGCAGTTCTTC; CDR3: CASSQEEPSFNEQFF
J: TRBJ2-3; V: TRBV11-2; size: .; D: TRBD2; DNA: TGTGCCAGCAGCTTAATCCCCATAGCGGGGGGCACAGATACGCAGTATTTT; CDR3: CASSLIPIAGGTDTQYF